This T cell receptor beta chain was identified during a study of T cells after yellow fever vaccination. This clonotype was picked up many times. The CDR3 loop spans 13 amino acids. The junction had 2 bases not matched to a gene; V was cut back by 7 bases and J by 3 bases. Each CDR3 protein is one row after TCRdb ran MiXCR on the 5' RACE reads. This table holds about 68,000 distinct CDR3 sequences, 6.5% found once. This specimen consisted of CD8+ T cells sorted from PBMCs, obtained approximately 47 days after the first yellow fever vaccination. The chain carries TRBV12-3 or TRBV12-4 and TRBJ2-1, with TRBD2 matching over 8 bases. The origin of this receptor is a man between 18 and 29 years old who received the YFV17D yellow fever vaccine. CDR3 sequence: CASTAGGYNEQFF. DNA for the CDR3: TGTGCCAGCACGGCGGGAGGCTACAATGAGCAGTTCTTC.